One and the same sample provided the 29 T cell receptor beta chains below, sequenced in a study of cytomegalovirus exposure and HLA in healthy donors. The protocol was immunoSEQ multiplex PCR, while the TCRdb copy is restricted to in-frame clones and leaves out a portion. The sample contains over 60,000 clones, 90% to 95% of which appear only once. The sample taken for sequencing was PBMCs. The receptors come from a man aged 18 to 30 in good health and CMV-seronegative.

The chain is built from TRBV30 and TRBJ1-1; D gene uncertain. V was cut by 5 bases and J by 0 bases, with 10 bases left in between. The CDR3 sequence is 13 residues long. Germline assignment: CDR1 GTSNPN and CDR2 SVGIG (reference sequence). This chain's CDR3 is CAWARQVNTEAFF. DNA of the CDR3: TGTGCCTGGGCCCGGCAGGTGAACACTGAAGCTTTCTTT.

The rearrangement links TRBV7-6 to TRBJ2-2; 7 bases match TRBD2. Germline V gene sequence: CDR1 SGHVS, CDR2 FNYEAQ. The CDR3 has 15 amino acids. J lost 2 bases, V lost 1 base, and 1 base had no gene match. The DNA of the CDR3 is TGTGCCAGCAGCTTAGGAGCGGGAAACACCGGGGAGCTGTTTTTT. Translating gives CASSLGAGNTGELFF. The variable domain in full, with the rest retrieved from reference TRBV7-6 and TRBJ2-2, is GAGVSQSPRYKVTKRGQDVALRCDPISGHVSLYWYRQALGQGPEFLTYFNYEAQQDKSGLPNDRFSAERPEGSISTLTIQRTEQRDSAMYRCASSLGAGNTGELFFGEGSRLTVL.

V gene TRBV28 combines with J gene TRBJ2-2; D is undetermined. Between the trimmed V and J ends, which lost 1 base and 0 bases, there was a span of 3 bases. The germline V gene has CDR1 MDHEN and CDR2 SYDVKM. This CDR3 is 14 amino acids long. CDR3 protein: CASSLSANTGELFF. The CDR3 nucleotides read TGTGCCAGCAGTTTATCGGCGAACACCGGGGAGCTGTTTTTT.

This chain joins TRBV25-1 and TRBJ2-1, with 12 bases aligning to TRBD2. The CDR3 is made up of 16 amino acids. V lost 3 bases to trimming and J lost 3 bases; unmatched junction nucleotides: 3. CDR1 is MGHDK, CDR2 SYGVNS, per germline. The CDR3 sequence: CASSDRTSGDYNEQFF. CDR3 DNA sequence: TGTGCCAGCAGTGATCGGACTAGCGGGGACTACAATGAGCAGTTCTTC.

This chain joins TRBV14 and TRBJ2-5, with TRBD2 as a possible D gene (6 bases). The CDR3 contains 16 residues. V was shortened by 1 base and J by 4 bases, with 16 bases between the two germline ends. Germline V CDR1 and CDR2: SGHDN, FVKESK. CDR3 amino acids: CASSQVLRGGTETQYF. CDR3 DNA: TGTGCCAGCAGCCAAGTGCTGCGGGGAGGTACAGAGACCCAGTACTTC.

The V gene is TRBV7-3, the J gene TRBJ2-3, with 9 bases aligning to TRBD2. CDR1 and CDR2 (germline): SGHTA, FQGTGA. The CDR3 has 14 residues. Trimming at V came to 4 bases and at J to 3 bases, leaving 2 bases not matched to a gene. Here the CDR3 reads CASSYSGGTDTQYF. In DNA form, the CDR3 reads TGTGCCAGCAGCTATAGCGGGGGTACAGATACGCAGTATTTT.

The V call is TRBV4-2, the J call TRBJ2-1, with TRBD2 matching over 11 bases. The germline V gene has CDR1 LGHNA and CDR2 YNFKEQ. The CDR3 runs 15 residues. V was clipped by 6 bases and J by 10 bases; unmatched bases: 11. The CDR3 sequence: CASSLSGGAEQEQFF. The CDR3 bases are TGTGCCAGCAGTCTTAGCGGGGGGGCCGAACAAGAGCAGTTCTTC.

This chain connects TRBV6-4 to TRBJ2-6, with D possibly being TRBD1 (5 bases). Germline V gene data show CDR1 as MRHNA and CDR2 as SNTAGT. Trimming pared 4 bases from V and 3 bases from J, leaving 13 bases between. CDR3 size: 16 residues. The CDR3 region has the DNA TGTGCCAGCAGTGTCGGACATACGTTTGGGGCCAACGTCCTGACTTTC. Translating gives CASSVGHTFGANVLTF.

The rearrangement links TRBV28 to TRBJ2-2; TRBD2 is a possible D gene (7 bases). CDR1 MDHEN and CDR2 SYDVKM come from the germline V gene. This CDR3 comprises 16 residues. Deletions cut 4 bases from V and 6 bases from J, with 18 bases between. The CDR3 bases are TGTGCCAGCAGTTCCCGCGGGGGCGGAACCCCCGGGGAGCTGTTTTTT. Protein sequence: CASSSRGGGTPGELFF. The full variable domain, completed using reference TRBV28 and TRBJ2-2, is DVKVTQSSRYLVKRTGEKVFLECVQDMDHENMFWYRQDPGLGLRLIYFSYDVKMKEKGDIPEGYSVSREKKERFSLILESASTNQTSMYLCASSSRGGGTPGELFFGEGSRLTVL.

The V gene is TRBV5-8, the J gene TRBJ1-6; 7 nucleotides match TRBD1. In germline, CDR1 is SGHTS, CDR2 YDEGEE. V shed 3 bases, J shed 7 bases, and the junction held 10 bases outside the gene matches. CDR3 length: 16 residues. The CDR3 nucleotides are TGTGCCAGCAGCTGGGCAAGAGGCAGGGGGAATTCACCCCTCCACTTT. This encodes CASSWARGRGNSPLHF.

The CDR3 reads CASSLGSANNSPLHF. The DNA of the CDR3 is TGTGCCAGCAGCTTAGGTAGTGCCAATAATTCACCCCTCCACTTT. This rearrangement joins TRBV7-2 to TRBJ1-6; unclear D gene. Germline CDR1 reads SGHTA; CDR2 reads FQGNSA. V was pared by 1 base and J by 5 bases, with 9 bases between. CDR3 size: 15 residues. Based on the CDR3 plus reference TRBV7-2 and TRBJ1-6, the full variable domain is GAGVSQSPSNKVTEKGKDVELRCDPISGHTALYWYRQSLGQGLEFLIYFQGNSAPDKSGLPSDRFSAERTGGSVSTLTIQRTQQEDSAVYLCASSLGSANNSPLHFGNGTRLTVT.

The rearrangement links TRBV18 to TRBJ1-4, with D hard to call. V dropped 6 bases and J dropped 1 base, with 12 bases sitting between them. Germline values: CDR1 KGHSH, CDR2 LQKENI. CDR3 size: 15 residues. CDR3 in DNA: TGTGCCAGCTCTACCGCAGCGATAACTAATGAAAAACTGTTTTTT. It encodes CASSTAAITNEKLFF.

The chain has TRBV6-5 and TRBJ1-3; no clear D gene. This CDR3 region has 13 residues. Between the trimmed V and J ends, which lost 4 bases and 0 bases, there was a span of 4 bases. Germline CDR1 is MNHEY and CDR2 is SVGAGI. The CDR3 coding sequence is TGTGCCAGCAGTTTCAGCTCTGGAAACACCATATATTTT. Translation: CASSFSSGNTIYF.

The chain employs TRBV5-1 and TRBJ2-1; 8 positions agree with TRBD2. Germline CDR1 reads SGHRS; CDR2 reads YFSETQ. The CDR3 is 17 amino acids. With 3 bases clipped from V and 3 bases from J, the junction kept 11 bases outside the gene matches. CDR3 sequence (DNA): TGCGCCAGCAGCTCACAAAACGGGGGGGAGGGCTACAATGAGCAGTTCTTC. Amino acid sequence: CASSSQNGGEGYNEQFF. Drawing the rest from reference TRBV5-1 and TRBJ2-1, the complete variable domain is KAGVTQTPRYLIKTRGQQVTLSCSPISGHRSVSWYQQTPGQGLQFLFEYFSETQRNKGNFPGRFSGRQFSNSRSEMNVSTLELGDSALYLCASSSQNGGEGYNEQFFGPGTRLTVL.

This clone was observed once. The chain couples TRBV5-1 to TRBJ1-2, with 10 bases aligning to TRBD1. Germline V CDR1 and CDR2: SGHRS, YFSETQ. V lost 4 bases to trimming and J lost 0 bases; unmatched junction nucleotides: 9. This CDR3 has 17 amino acids. The CDR3 reads CASSPRQGAIANYGYTF. In DNA form, the CDR3 reads TGCGCCAGCAGCCCCAGACAGGGGGCAATAGCTAACTATGGCTACACCTTC.

V and J are TRBV7-3 and TRBJ2-1; maybe TRBD2 (8 bases). The CDR3 is 20 amino acids. Trimming took off 5 bases at V and 7 bases at J, with 33 bases between the two ends. Looked up from germline, CDR1 is SGHTA and CDR2 is FQGTGA. In nucleotides, the CDR3 is TGTGCCAGCAGCCAAGAGATGAGTAGCGGGGCTTACGCAGGGGGGAATGAGCAGTTCTTC. Residues: CASSQEMSSGAYAGGNEQFF.

The chain links TRBV20-1 to TRBJ1-2; 7 positions match TRBD1. The germline gives CDR1 DFQATT, CDR2 SNEGSKA (reference sequence). Unmatched junction bases numbered 6, after V lost 6 bases and J lost 8 bases. This CDR3 is 11 amino acids long. CDR3 sequence: CSASGGKGYTF. The CDR3 bases are TGCAGTGCATCAGGGGGGAAAGGCTACACCTTC.

The chain has TRBV7-9 and TRBJ2-7; 7 bases match TRBD1. Germline CDR1 and CDR2: SEHNR and FQNEAQ (reference sequence). This CDR3 is built from 16 residues. V lost 2 bases, J lost 2 bases, and 9 bases stayed unmatched. CDR3 DNA: TGTGCCAGCAGCTTAACGAGAGGGACAGCAACCTACGAGCAGTACTTC. It yields the protein CASSLTRGTATYEQYF.

Only a few counts were recorded for this clone. This chain's CDR3 is CATSSLTGRYLAEQYF. The CDR3 DNA is TGTGCCACCAGCAGCCTCACAGGGAGATACCTTGCGGAGCAGTACTTC. The V call is TRBV15, the J call TRBJ2-7; TRBD1 might be the D (6 bases). With 3 bases removed from V and 7 bases from J, the gap between germline ends came to 22 bases. This CDR3 comprises 16 residues. Germline V gene lookup returns CDR1 LNHNV and CDR2 YYDKDF (reference sequence).

CDR3 in amino acids: CASSKQGAERNTQYF. The DNA of the CDR3 is TGTGCCAGCAGCAAACAGGGGGCCGAGAGGAATACGCAGTATTTT. The rearrangement uses TRBV28 and TRBJ2-3; 9 nucleotides line up with TRBD1. J lost 7 bases, V lost 6 bases, and 11 bases had no gene match. The CDR3 is 15 residues long. Germline lookup yields CDR1 MDHEN and CDR2 SYDVKM.

V usage is TRBV7-9 and J usage is TRBJ2-1; a possible D gene is TRBD1 (6 bases). Germline V lookup: CDR1 SEHNR, CDR2 FQNEAQ (reference sequence). The V end was cut by 7 bases, the J end by 0 bases, with 13 bases between. This CDR3 has 15 amino acids. The CDR3 coding sequence is TGTGCCAGCACCTCAGACAGGAGCTCCTACAATGAGCAGTTCTTC. Translating gives CASTSDRSSYNEQFF.

The chain joins TRBV11-1 to TRBJ2-5; possibly TRBD2 for D (5 bases). The CDR3 sequence is 15 residues long. V gave up 8 bases and J gave up 1 base, with 17 bases separating them. Germline CDR1 and CDR2: SGHAT and FQDESV (reference sequence). CDR3 loop: CASRREGATQETQYF. CDR3 DNA: TGTGCCAGCCGGAGAGAGGGCGCGACCCAAGAGACCCAGTACTTC.

The V call is TRBV5-6, the J call TRBJ1-5; 9 bases map to TRBD1. V lost 4 bases to trimming and J lost 0 bases; unmatched junction nucleotides: 5. Germline CDR1 and CDR2: SGHDT and YYEEEE. The CDR3 totals 16 residues. CDR3 in amino acids: CASSLNRGLSNQPQHF. DNA of the CDR3: TGTGCCAGCAGCCTAAACAGGGGGCTTAGCAATCAGCCCCAGCATTTT.

The chain links TRBV30 to TRBJ1-2, with no clear D. This CDR3 has 15 residues. The germline gives CDR1 GTSNPN, CDR2 SVGIG (reference sequence). Trimming removed 5 bases from V and 6 bases from J, with 22 bases in between. The CDR3 sequence: CAWSDLSSGPNGYTF. The CDR3 DNA is TGTGCCTGGTCTGACCTGAGCAGCGGCCCTAATGGCTACACCTTC.

The rearrangement links TRBV5-6 to TRBJ2-1, with D tentatively TRBD2 (6 bases). The CDR3 sequence is 19 residues long. V was shortened by 2 bases and J by 0 bases, with 21 bases between the two germline ends. Germline CDR1 SGHDT, CDR2 YYEEEE. This CDR3 reads CASSFSIAEDYPSYNEQFF. CDR3 coding DNA: TGTGCCAGCAGCTTTTCCATCGCTGAGGACTACCCCTCCTACAATGAGCAGTTCTTC. The full variable domain, with the rest looked up from reference TRBV5-6 and TRBJ2-1, is DAGVTQSPTHLIKTRGQQVTLRCSPKSGHDTVSWYQQALGQGPQFIFQYYEEEERQRGNFPDRFSGHQFPNYSSELNVNALLLGDSALYLCASSFSIAEDYPSYNEQFFGPGTRLTVL.

The chain uses TRBV4-3 and TRBJ2-1, with 7 bases matching TRBD2. The CDR3 covers 18 residues. After removal of 4 bases from V and 2 bases from J, the junction contained 14 bases not matched to a gene. Germline values: CDR1 LGHNA, CDR2 YSLEER. Here the CDR3 DNA reads TGCGCCAGCAGCCCGGAGTCCTTGGGAGGGTTTACCTACAATGAGCAGTTCTTC. This sequence encodes CASSPESLGGFTYNEQFF.

The chain couples TRBV28 to TRBJ1-1; unclear D gene. The V end lost 6 bases, the J end lost 5 bases, and 10 bases lay between the germline ends. CDR1 is MDHEN, CDR2 SYDVKM, per germline. The CDR3 sequence is 12 residues long. For the CDR3, the DNA is TGTGCCAGCAGCTTCCGGGGTACTGAAGCTTTCTTT. Translation gives CASSFRGTEAFF.

The chain links TRBV5-1 to TRBJ2-7; 9 bases agree with TRBD1. With 2 bases clipped from V and 0 bases from J, the junction kept 6 bases outside the gene matches. CDR1 SGHRS and CDR2 YFSETQ come from the germline V gene. The CDR3 runs to 16 residues. CDR3 sequence: CASSLIPGQGSYEQYF. The CDR3 coding sequence is TGCGCCAGCAGCTTAATTCCGGGACAGGGCTCCTACGAGCAGTACTTC.

This sequence joins TRBV7-6 and TRBJ2-1; 13 bases line up with TRBD2. The ends lost 5 bases at V and 0 bases at J; junction bases unmatched: 7. CDR3 size: 18 residues. Germline-derived CDR1 and CDR2 are SGHVS and FNYEAQ. CDR3 sequence (DNA): TGTGCCAGCAGCCGGACTAGCGGGGGCTCCAGCTCCTACAATGAGCAGTTCTTC. Protein sequence: CASSRTSGGSSSYNEQFF. The whole variable domain, remainder taken from reference TRBV7-6 and TRBJ2-1, is GAGVSQSPRYKVTKRGQDVALRCDPISGHVSLYWYRQALGQGPEFLTYFNYEAQQDKSGLPNDRFSAERPEGSISTLTIQRTEQRDSAMYRCASSRTSGGSSSYNEQFFGPGTRLTVL.